Listed here are 9 T cell receptor beta chains from one sample, sequenced in a study of blood T cell repertoires in COVID-19. The repertoire was sequenced with immunoSEQ multiplex PCR; TCRdb's copy has only in-frame clones and lacks some. This table has about 160,000 clones, around 75% appearing once. The source material was peripheral blood. These receptors were obtained from a woman aged 80 or older with acute or convalescent COVID-19.

The chain uses TRBV30 and TRBJ2-2; 7 bases are a match to TRBD1. This CDR3 comprises 15 residues. V lost 2 bases to trimming and J lost 5 bases; unmatched junction nucleotides: 8. Germline V lookup: CDR1 GTSNPN, CDR2 SVGIG (reference sequence). The CDR3 bases are TGTGCCTGGAGTCAAGGGGGCCCAGGGACCGGGGAGCTGTTTTTT. This codes for CAWSQGGPGTGELFF.

The J gene is TRBJ2-3, the V gene TRBV3-1 (or the pseudogene TRBV3-2); TRBD2 is a possible D gene (6 bases). CDR1 is LGHDT and CDR2 is YNNKEL in the germline V gene (reference sequence). V dropped 5 bases and J dropped 0 bases, with 12 bases sitting between them. CDR3 length: 15 amino acids. The CDR3 DNA sequence: TGTGCCAGCAGCTTTAGCGGAGCTAGCACAGATACGCAGTATTTT. As protein: CASSFSGASTDTQYF.

The chain combines TRBV30 with TRBJ2-6, with 7 bases lining up with TRBD2. The CDR3 runs 15 residues. CDR1 and CDR2 from the germline V gene are GTSNPN and SVGIG (reference sequence). The V and J ends lost 6 bases and 1 base, in that order; junction bases with no gene match: 6. The CDR3 sequence: CACPLGGSGANVLTF. CDR3 DNA: TGTGCCTGCCCCCTGGGAGGGTCTGGGGCCAACGTCCTGACTTTC.

The chain combines TRBV28 with TRBJ1-1, with 10 bases matching TRBD1. Germline CDR1 reads MDHEN; CDR2 reads SYDVKM. After removal of 10 bases from V and 2 bases from J, the junction contained 4 bases not matched to a gene. The CDR3 consists of 13 residues. DNA for the CDR3: TGTGCCACCGGACAGGGGGGTAACACTGAAGCTTTCTTT. Its protein product is CATGQGGNTEAFF.

The chain carries TRBV5-1 and TRBJ2-5; 8 bases map to TRBD1. Germline assignment: CDR1 SGHRS and CDR2 YFSETQ. V lost 4 bases to trimming and J lost 5 bases; unmatched junction nucleotides: 7. This CDR3 comprises 14 residues. This chain's CDR3 is CASSPGQGLETQYF. The CDR3, as DNA: TGCGCCAGCAGCCCTGGACAGGGTTTGGAGACCCAGTACTTC. The full variable domain, in which reference TRBV5-1 and TRBJ2-5 provide the parts outside the CDR3, is KAGVTQTPRYLIKTRGQQVTLSCSPISGHRSVSWYQQTPGQGLQFLFEYFSETQRNKGNFPGRFSGRQFSNSRSEMNVSTLELGDSALYLCASSPGQGLETQYFGPGTRLLVL.

The gene calls are TRBV5-5 and TRBJ1-6; D is unresolved. V was shortened by 4 bases and J by 2 bases, with 13 bases between the two germline ends. Germline assignment: CDR1 SGHKS and CDR2 YYEKEE (reference sequence). The CDR3 loop spans 16 amino acids. The CDR3 DNA reads as TGTGCCAGCAGCCCAAGGGAGGGCGCCTATAATTCACCCCTCCACTTT. This encodes CASSPREGAYNSPLHF.

This rearrangement joins TRBV5-1 to TRBJ2-5, with a tentative D call TRBD2 (6 bases). V lost 4 bases and J lost 5, with 15 bases in between. Per the germline V gene, CDR1 is SGHRS and CDR2 is YFSETQ. CDR3 length: 14 amino acids. The CDR3 DNA reads as TGCGCCAGCAGCGAAGGACGAGGAGGGGAGACCCAGTACTTC. Translating gives CASSEGRGGETQYF.

The V gene is TRBV28, the J gene TRBJ2-2; 10 bases are shared with TRBD2. CDR1 and CDR2 from the germline V gene are MDHEN and SYDVKM. This CDR3 region has 17 residues. After removal of 7 bases from V and 0 bases from J, the junction contained 8 bases not matched to a gene. The CDR3: CASKIAGGLSNTGELFF. Written as DNA, the CDR3 is TGTGCCAGCAAAATAGCGGGAGGTTTGTCGAACACCGGGGAGCTGTTTTTT.

This clone was recorded only once. The chain employs TRBV7-2 and TRBJ2-7; 7 positions agree with TRBD2. The CDR3 consists of 14 residues. V dropped 5 bases and J dropped 1; count of bases not matched to a gene: 5. Germline CDR1 SGHTA, CDR2 FQGNSA. The CDR3 reads CASSGGGGSYEQYF. As DNA, the CDR3 is TGTGCCAGCAGCGGCGGCGGGGGATCCTACGAGCAGTACTTC.